Below are 19 T cell receptor beta chains sequenced from a single sample in a study of blood T cell repertoires in COVID-19. The data were produced by immunoSEQ multiplex PCR, yet TCRdb's version contains in-frame clones alone and is incomplete. The table has some 80,000 clones, about 89% seen once. Sequences were obtained from peripheral blood. The receptors derive from a man between 50 and 59 years old with COVID-19, enrolled during active disease.

The rearrangement joins TRBV9 to TRBJ1-5, with D maybe TRBD1 (6 bases). This CDR3 contains 16 residues. V lost 6 bases, J lost 0 bases, and 16 bases lay in between. Germline V gives CDR1 SGDLS, CDR2 YYNGEE. The DNA for the CDR3 is TGTGCCAGCACGGAACTGACAGGCTATAGCAATCAGCCCCAGCATTTT. Its protein product is CASTELTGYSNQPQHF.

V and J are TRBV7-9 and TRBJ2-4, with D perhaps matching TRBD2 (6 bases). The CDR3 is made up of 16 amino acids. The germline CDR1 and CDR2 sequences are SEHNR and FQNEAQ (reference sequence). V dropped 1 base and J dropped 0 bases, with 10 bases sitting between them. The chain's CDR3 is CASSLGSGLAKNIQYF. In nucleotides, the CDR3 is TGTGCCAGCAGCTTAGGGAGCGGGTTAGCCAAAAACATTCAGTACTTC.

This chain links TRBV4-2 with TRBJ2-7, with 16 bases matching TRBD2. J lost 0 bases, V lost 0 bases, and 2 bases had no gene match. The germline V gene has CDR1 LGHNA and CDR2 YNFKEQ. CDR3 length: 18 amino acids. CDR3 region: CASSQEGLAGGSSYEQYF. The CDR3 bases are TGTGCCAGCAGCCAAGAGGGACTAGCGGGAGGGAGCTCCTACGAGCAGTACTTC.

The rearrangement uses TRBV7-2 and TRBJ2-7, with 7 bases lining up with TRBD2. V was pared by 0 bases and J by 2 bases, with 1 base of the junction left unmatched. The CDR3 covers 14 residues. CDR1 is SGHTA, CDR2 FQGNSA, per germline. The CDR3: CASSLAGTTYEQYF. CDR3 nucleotide sequence: TGTGCCAGCAGCTTAGCGGGGACTACCTACGAGCAGTACTTC.

The J gene is TRBJ2-5, the V gene TRBV27; 8 bases are a match to TRBD2. The V and J ends lost 2 bases and 5 bases, in that order; junction bases with no gene match: 7. Per germline, CDR1 MNHEY and CDR2 SMNVEV (reference sequence). The CDR3 loop spans 15 amino acids. Written as DNA, the CDR3 is TGTGCCAGCAGTTTAATGGGACTAGTAGGGGAGACCCAGTACTTC. It yields the protein CASSLMGLVGETQYF.

The V gene is TRBV3-1 (or the pseudogene TRBV3-2), the J gene TRBJ1-6; D gene uncertain. Per the germline V gene, CDR1 is LGHDT and CDR2 is YNNKEL (reference sequence). The CDR3 totals 15 residues. Trimming shortened V by 1 base and J by 10 bases, and 14 bases separated the two germline ends. The CDR3 DNA reads TGTGCCAGCAGCCAAGGGGGAGGGAGAGGATCACCCCTCCACTTT. Its protein product is CASSQGGGRGSPLHF.

This sequence joins TRBV4-3 and TRBJ2-1; D unclear. The CDR3 is 16 residues long. The V end was cut by 0 bases, the J end by 3 bases, with 12 bases between. In germline, CDR1 is LGHNA, CDR2 YSLEER. The CDR3 spells CASSQDQSPIYNEQFF. CDR3 coding DNA: TGCGCCAGCAGCCAAGATCAAAGCCCGATCTACAATGAGCAGTTCTTC.

In DNA, the CDR3 is TGTGCCAGCAGTGGACAGGCCCTGGCAGGCTACACCTTC. Protein: CASSGQALAGYTF. V usage is TRBV11-2 and J usage is TRBJ1-2; 7 bases are shared with TRBD1. The CDR3 extends over 13 amino acids. J gave up 8 bases and V 6 bases, and 9 bases lay outside the gene matches. Germline CDR1 SGHAT, CDR2 FQNNGV.

This chain uses TRBV30 with TRBJ1-1; D possibly corresponds to TRBD1 (6 bases). This CDR3 is built from 13 residues. Germline CDR1 and CDR2: GTSNPN and SVGIG (reference sequence). V was shortened by 3 bases and J by 8 bases, with 16 bases between the two germline ends. As DNA, the CDR3 is TGTGCCTGGAGACCCTCAGGGGAGAAGGAAGCTTTCTTT. This sequence encodes CAWRPSGEKEAFF.

The CDR3 reads CASSPGPGGPEAFF. The CDR3 DNA is TGTGCCAGCAGCCCAGGTCCGGGAGGGCCTGAAGCTTTCTTT. V and J are TRBV9 and TRBJ1-1, with unresolved D. CDR1 SGDLS and CDR2 YYNGEE come from the germline V gene. The CDR3 length is 14 residues. V shed 4 bases and J shed 6 bases, with 16 bases lying between them.

The chain links TRBV13 to TRBJ2-7; 7 bases line up with TRBD1. Germline V gene sequence: CDR1 PRHDT, CDR2 FYEKMQ (reference sequence). V lost 5 bases and J lost 5; bases outside the gene matches: 6. The CDR3 is 13 amino acids. The CDR3 here is CASSNRQGNEQYF. CDR3 nucleotide sequence: TGTGCCAGCAGCAACCGACAGGGCAACGAGCAGTACTTC.

The V and J genes are TRBV10-3 and TRBJ2-7; TRBD1 matches at 8 bases. With V trimmed by 5 bases and J by 6 bases, 6 bases remained unmatched. CDR1 and CDR2 from the germline V gene are ENHRY and SYGVKD. The CDR3 extends over 13 amino acids. The CDR3 sequence is CAISPGQGPEQYF. CDR3 sequence (DNA): TGTGCCATCAGTCCTGGACAGGGACCCGAGCAGTACTTC.

The chain joins TRBV30 to TRBJ2-3; the D gene is possibly TRBD2 (5 bases). The CDR3 is 13 residues long. Per germline, CDR1 GTSNPN and CDR2 SVGIG (reference sequence). Trimming removed 0 bases from V and 3 bases from J, with 7 bases in between. The DNA for the CDR3 is TGTGCCTGGAGTGTCAGAGGGACAGATACGCAGTATTTT. Residues: CAWSVRGTDTQYF.

V gene TRBV6-5 combines with J gene TRBJ1-1, with 8 bases aligning to TRBD1. CDR3 length: 14 amino acids. From germline, CDR1 is MNHEY and CDR2 SVGAGI. V lost 7 bases and J lost 4; bases outside the gene matches: 8. CDR3 nucleotide sequence: TGTGCCAGCACTCCAGGGGGCCTGGGCACTGAAGCTTTCTTT. Its translation: CASTPGGLGTEAFF.

This chain joins TRBV30 and TRBJ2-3, with a tentative D call TRBD2 (5 bases). Germline V gene lookup returns CDR1 GTSNPN and CDR2 SVGIG (reference sequence). This CDR3 region has 14 residues. The V end lost 3 bases, the J end lost 0 bases, and 10 bases lay between the germline ends. The CDR3: CAWREAVSTDTQYF. The CDR3 coding sequence is TGTGCCTGGAGGGAGGCGGTTAGCACAGATACGCAGTATTTT.

CDR3 bases: TGTGCCAGCAGCCTATCTGGGCCTAATGAGCAGTTCTTC. Encoded protein: CASSLSGPNEQFF. V usage is TRBV3-1 (or the pseudogene TRBV3-2) and J usage is TRBJ2-1, with no clear D. Looked up from germline, CDR1 is LGHDT and CDR2 is YNNKEL (reference sequence). This CDR3 is built from 13 residues. Trimming pared 4 bases from V and 7 bases from J, leaving 11 bases between.

V and J are TRBV12-3 or TRBV12-4 and TRBJ1-6; no clear D. Trimming removed 4 bases at V and 8 bases at J, with 6 bases between. The CDR3 extends over 12 amino acids. CDR3 nucleotides: TGTGCCAGCAGTTACGGGGATTCACCCCTCCACTTT. As protein: CASSYGDSPLHF.

The rearrangement uses TRBV20-1 and TRBJ1-1; D remains ambiguous. V gave up 3 bases and J gave up 0 bases, with 8 bases separating them. Germline lookup yields CDR1 DFQATT and CDR2 SNEGSKA (reference sequence). This CDR3 has 13 residues. In nucleotides, the CDR3 is TGCAGTGCTAGTAGAGGGATGAACACTGAAGCTTTCTTT. As protein: CSASRGMNTEAFF.

The chain has TRBV7-8 and TRBJ2-1; TRBD2 matches at 15 bases. The CDR3 is 16 residues long. V shed 3 bases and J 8 bases; nucleotides not matched to a gene: 5. Germline V gene lookup returns CDR1 SGHVS and CDR2 FQNEAQ. The CDR3 here is CASSLGTSGRIDEQFF. CDR3 DNA sequence: TGTGCCAGCAGCTTGGGGACTAGCGGGAGGATTGATGAGCAGTTCTTC.